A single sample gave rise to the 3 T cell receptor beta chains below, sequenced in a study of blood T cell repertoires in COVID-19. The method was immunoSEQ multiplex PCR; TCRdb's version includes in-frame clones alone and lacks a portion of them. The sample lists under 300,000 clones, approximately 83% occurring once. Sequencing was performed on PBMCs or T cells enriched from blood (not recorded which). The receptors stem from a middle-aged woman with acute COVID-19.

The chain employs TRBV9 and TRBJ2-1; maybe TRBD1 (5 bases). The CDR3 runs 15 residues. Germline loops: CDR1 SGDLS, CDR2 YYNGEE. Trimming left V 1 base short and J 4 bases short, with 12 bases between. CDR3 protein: CASSVQGLTYNEQFF. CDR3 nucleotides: TGTGCCAGCAGCGTACAGGGCCTGACATACAATGAGCAGTTCTTC.

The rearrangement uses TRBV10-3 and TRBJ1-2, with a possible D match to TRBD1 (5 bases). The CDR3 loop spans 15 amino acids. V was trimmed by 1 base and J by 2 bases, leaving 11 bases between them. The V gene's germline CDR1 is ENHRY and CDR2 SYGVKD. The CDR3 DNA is TGTGCCATCAGTGAGTTCAGGGCTTGGAACTATGGCTACACCTTC. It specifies CAISEFRAWNYGYTF.

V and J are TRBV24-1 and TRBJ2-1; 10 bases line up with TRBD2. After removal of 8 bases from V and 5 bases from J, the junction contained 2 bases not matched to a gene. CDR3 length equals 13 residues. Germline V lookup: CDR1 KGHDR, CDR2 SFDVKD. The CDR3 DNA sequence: TGTGCCACCATGGGACTAGCGCACAATGAGCAGTTCTTC. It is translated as CATMGLAHNEQFF.